The 18 T cell receptor beta chains in this list originate from one sample, sequenced in a study of blood T cell repertoires in COVID-19. Profiling relied on immunoSEQ multiplex PCR, and the TCRdb table lists in-frame clones only, not all of them. The sample shows approximately 400,000 clones, around nine tenths of them seen only once. The sequenced material came from PBMCs or T cells enriched from blood (not recorded which). These receptors all come from a woman aged 18-29 years who had recovered from COVID-19.

This chain links TRBV11-3 with TRBJ2-2; D may be TRBD2 (6 bases). Trimming removed 2 bases at V and 0 bases at J, with 7 bases between. The CDR3 is 15 amino acids. The V gene's germline CDR1 is SGHNT and CDR2 YENEEA. The CDR3 spells CASSLRDSNTGELFF. In DNA, the CDR3 is TGTGCCAGCAGCTTAAGGGACTCGAACACCGGGGAGCTGTTTTTT.

The genes are TRBV7-2 and TRBJ1-1; 9 nucleotides line up with TRBD1. Germline-derived CDR1 and CDR2 are SGHTA and FQGNSA. The V gene end was trimmed by 4 bases and the J gene end by 2 bases; junction bases not matched to a gene: 2. The CDR3 contains 14 residues. The CDR3 DNA sequence: TGTGCCAGCAGCTCGGGACAGGGAAACACTGAAGCTTTCTTT. It yields the protein CASSSGQGNTEAFF.

The chain uses TRBV9 and TRBJ1-1; 7 bases align to TRBD1. V lost 3 bases, J lost 6 bases, and 5 bases stayed unmatched. The germline gives CDR1 SGDLS, CDR2 YYNGEE. CDR3 length equals 13 residues. The CDR3 here is CASSEDRASEAFF. CDR3 in DNA: TGTGCCAGCAGCGAAGACAGGGCCTCTGAAGCTTTCTTT.

Only a few counts were recorded for this clone. The gene calls are TRBV5-8 and TRBJ2-7; D is perhaps TRBD1 (6 bases). In germline, CDR1 is SGHTS, CDR2 YDEGEE. The germline V and J ends were trimmed by 4 bases and 3 bases, with 8 bases remaining between them. The CDR3 runs 12 residues. CDR3: CASSGGNYEQYF. DNA of the CDR3: TGTGCCAGCAGCGGGGGCAACTACGAGCAGTACTTC.

This chain uses TRBV19 with TRBJ1-2; weak D call: TRBD1 (5 bases). Germline V gives CDR1 LNHDA, CDR2 SQIVND (reference sequence). The V end lost 6 bases, the J end lost 4 bases, and 15 bases lay between the germline ends. The CDR3 consists of 14 residues. CDR3 nucleotide sequence: TGTGCCAGTAGACCGGCGCAGGGATCCTATGGCTACACCTTC. This translates into CASRPAQGSYGYTF.

V gene TRBV5-1 combines with J gene TRBJ2-1; 9 nucleotides match TRBD1. CDR1 is SGHRS and CDR2 is YFSETQ in the germline V gene. Germline trimming cut 4 bases from V and 7 bases from J; bases unmatched to any gene: 3. The CDR3 is 13 residues long. CDR3 in amino acids: CASSPGQGNEQFF. CDR3 in DNA: TGCGCCAGCAGCCCTGGACAGGGGAATGAGCAGTTCTTC.

V gene TRBV7-3 combines with J gene TRBJ1-5; maybe TRBD1 (5 bases). Trimming took off 4 bases at V and 6 bases at J, with 10 bases between the two ends. CDR3 length equals 13 residues. CDR1 is SGHTA and CDR2 is FQGTGA in the germline V gene. CDR3: CASSSRGGQPQHF. The CDR3, as DNA: TGTGCCAGCAGCTCCCGGGGGGGTCAGCCCCAGCATTTT.

A single count supports this clone. This chain joins TRBV21-1 and TRBJ1-5; TRBD1, the table's D call, lacks a check against the DNA. TRBV21-1 is tagged as a pseudogene. The CDR3 spans 16 residues. The CDR3: CASSRRQGIFNQPQHF. The CDR3 DNA is TGTGCCAGCAGCAGAAGACAGGGAATCTTCAATCAGCCCCAGCATTTT.

The gene calls are TRBV30 and TRBJ1-4; D gene uncertain. Trimming cost V 2 bases and J 10 bases, with 14 bases left between them. This CDR3 contains 13 residues. Germline V gene data show CDR1 as GTSNPN and CDR2 as SVGIG (reference sequence). The CDR3 sequence: CAWSPELRGKLFF. The CDR3 region has the DNA TGTGCCTGGAGTCCAGAACTCCGGGGAAAACTGTTTTTT.

CDR3 DNA sequence: TGCAGCGCCAGGGAGGGTAAGTCCTACGAGCAGTACTTC. Translation gives CSAREGKSYEQYF. This chain connects TRBV29-1 to TRBJ2-7; 7 bases line up with TRBD2. With V trimmed by 7 bases and J by 1 base, 7 bases remained unmatched. Looked up from germline, CDR1 is SQVTM and CDR2 is ANQGSEA. The CDR3 extends over 13 amino acids.

The chain couples TRBV5-4 to TRBJ2-1; 9 nucleotides agree with TRBD2. After removal of 0 bases from V and 9 bases from J, the junction contained 7 bases not matched to a gene. This CDR3 is 15 amino acids long. Germline CDR1 reads SGHNT; CDR2 reads YYREEE (reference sequence). As DNA, the CDR3 is TGTGCCAGCAGCTTGGATGCGGGGGGGCTGGGTGAGCAGTTCTTC. It specifies CASSLDAGGLGEQFF.

The V call is TRBV14, the J call TRBJ2-1; 9 bases line up with TRBD2. The CDR3 is made up of 18 amino acids. Germline CDR1 is SGHDN and CDR2 is FVKESK. Trimming cost V 1 base and J 9 bases; bases outside gene matches: 16. This CDR3 reads CASSQVNYPSGAGGEQFF. The CDR3 nucleotides are TGTGCCAGCAGCCAAGTAAACTATCCTAGCGGGGCTGGGGGTGAGCAGTTCTTC.

The chain is built from TRBV18 and TRBJ1-4, with TRBD1 matching over 9 bases. The CDR3 runs 14 residues. V lost 1 base to trimming and J lost 8 bases; unmatched junction nucleotides: 2. The V gene's germline CDR1 is KGHSH and CDR2 LQKENI. CDR3 in amino acids: CASSPRDRVEKLFF. In DNA, the CDR3 is TGTGCCAGCTCACCACGGGACAGGGTAGAAAAACTGTTTTTT.

The CDR3 is CAWSVFQGVVGNQPQHF. The CDR3 coding sequence is TGTGCCTGGAGTGTATTTCAGGGGGTGGTTGGCAATCAGCCCCAGCATTTT. The chain uses TRBV30 and TRBJ1-5; 7 positions agree with TRBD1. Germline V gene data show CDR1 as GTSNPN and CDR2 as SVGIG (reference sequence). The V and J ends lost 0 bases and 2 bases, in that order; junction bases with no gene match: 10. The CDR3 has 17 residues.

The gene calls are TRBV4-1 and TRBJ2-7; the match to TRBD1 covers 7 bases. The CDR3 consists of 15 residues. The V segment lost 3 bases and the J segment 3 bases; nucleotides outside the gene matches: 8. Germline V lookup: CDR1 MGHRA, CDR2 YSYEKL. The CDR3 region has the DNA TGCGCCAGCAGCCACCAGGGGGACGGCCTCTACGAGCAGTACTTC. Translating it yields CASSHQGDGLYEQYF.

This clone was seen a few times. This chain uses TRBV5-1 with TRBJ1-5, with D perhaps matching TRBD1 (5 bases). CDR1 is SGHRS and CDR2 is YFSETQ in the germline V gene. This CDR3 contains 15 residues. V shed 7 bases and J shed 1 base, with 15 bases lying between them. CDR3 loop: CASATGIESNQPQHF. CDR3 DNA sequence: TGCGCCAGCGCCACAGGAATTGAGAGCAATCAGCCCCAGCATTTT. The entire variable domain, with the rest obtained from reference TRBV5-1 and TRBJ1-5, is as follows: KAGVTQTPRYLIKTRGQQVTLSCSPISGHRSVSWYQQTPGQGLQFLFEYFSETQRNKGNFPGRFSGRQFSNSRSEMNVSTLELGDSALYLCASATGIESNQPQHFGDGTRLSIL.

This chain links TRBV11-2 with TRBJ1-2; TRBD1 aligns across 10 bases. CDR1 and CDR2 (germline): SGHAT, FQNNGV. V lost 5 bases, J lost 8 bases, and 5 bases stayed unmatched. This CDR3 has 13 amino acids. CDR3 amino acids: CASSRGTGDGYTF. The DNA for the CDR3 is TGTGCCAGCAGCCGTGGGACAGGGGACGGCTACACCTTC.

The CDR3 coding sequence is TGTGCCACCAGTGAGTCCCTCTGGGCAAGCTCCTACAATGAGCAGTTCTTC. It specifies CATSESLWASSYNEQFF. The chain couples TRBV24-1 to TRBJ2-1; no firm D call. CDR3 length: 17 amino acids. Trimming pared 4 bases from V and 0 bases from J, leaving 15 bases between. Germline V lookup: CDR1 KGHDR, CDR2 SFDVKD.